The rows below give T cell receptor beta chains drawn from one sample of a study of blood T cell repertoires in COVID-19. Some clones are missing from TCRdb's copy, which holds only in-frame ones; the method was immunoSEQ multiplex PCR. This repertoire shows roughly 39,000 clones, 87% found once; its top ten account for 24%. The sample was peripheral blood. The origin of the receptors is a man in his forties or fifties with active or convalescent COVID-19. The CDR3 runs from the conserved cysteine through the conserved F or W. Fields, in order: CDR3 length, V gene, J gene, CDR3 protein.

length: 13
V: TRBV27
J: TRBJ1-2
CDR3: CASSFGTKYGYTF

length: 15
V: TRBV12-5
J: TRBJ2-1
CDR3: CASGSGESRRNEQFF

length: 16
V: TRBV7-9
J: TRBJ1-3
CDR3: CASSGLRQISGNTIYF

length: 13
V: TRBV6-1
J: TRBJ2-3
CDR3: CASSEARLDTQYF

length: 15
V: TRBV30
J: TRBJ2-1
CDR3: CACPGSRSSYNEQFF

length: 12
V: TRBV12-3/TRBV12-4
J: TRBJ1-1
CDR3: CASSNQNTEAFF

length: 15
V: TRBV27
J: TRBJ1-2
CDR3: CASSLSPRINYGYTF

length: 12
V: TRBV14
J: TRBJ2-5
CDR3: CASSPGWETQYF

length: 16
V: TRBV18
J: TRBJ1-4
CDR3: CASSPLTGGPNEKLFF

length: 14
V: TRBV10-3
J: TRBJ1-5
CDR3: CATHDTSPNQPQHF

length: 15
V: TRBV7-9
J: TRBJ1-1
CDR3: CASSALGQGGTEAFF

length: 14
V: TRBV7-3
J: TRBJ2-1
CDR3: CASSLTTGYNEQFF

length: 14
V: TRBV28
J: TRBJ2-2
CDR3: CASSLGQNTGELFF

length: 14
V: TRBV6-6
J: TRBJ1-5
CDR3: CASSRTGRDQPQHF

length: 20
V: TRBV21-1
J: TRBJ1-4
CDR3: CASSKEGRDREPATNEKLFF

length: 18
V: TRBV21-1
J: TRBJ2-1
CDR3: CASIRLAGGYDSYNEQFF

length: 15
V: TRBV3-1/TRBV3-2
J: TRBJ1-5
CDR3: CASSQGGYSNQPQHF

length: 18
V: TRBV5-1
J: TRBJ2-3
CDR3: CASSSGNFGRAGTDTQYF

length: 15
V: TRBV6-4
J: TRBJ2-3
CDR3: CASSDSWNQGDTQYF

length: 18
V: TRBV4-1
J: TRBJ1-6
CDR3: CASSPRDRISSYNSPLHF

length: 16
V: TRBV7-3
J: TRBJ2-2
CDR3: CASSLTGIRDTGELFF

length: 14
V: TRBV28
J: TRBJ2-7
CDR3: CASRIADYSYEQYF

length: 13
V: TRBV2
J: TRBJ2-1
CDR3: CASSEGRYNEQFF

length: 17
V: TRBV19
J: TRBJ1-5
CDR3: CASSSPQGQGNNQPQHF

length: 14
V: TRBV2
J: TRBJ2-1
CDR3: CASRLGELFNEQFF

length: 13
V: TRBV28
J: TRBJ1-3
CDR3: CASVLSDGNTIYF

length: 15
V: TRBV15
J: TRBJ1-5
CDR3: CATSRDSLVSQPQHF

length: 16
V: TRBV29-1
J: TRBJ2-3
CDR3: CSACWAGPKGTDTQYF

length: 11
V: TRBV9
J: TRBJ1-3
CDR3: CASSALNTIYF

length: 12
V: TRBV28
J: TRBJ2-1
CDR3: CATTGTYNEQFF

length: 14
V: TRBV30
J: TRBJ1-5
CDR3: CAWSPWTGNQPQHF

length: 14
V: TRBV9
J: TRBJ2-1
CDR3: CASSGDRDVNEQFF

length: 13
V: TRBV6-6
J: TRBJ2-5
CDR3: CASGKLGGETQYF

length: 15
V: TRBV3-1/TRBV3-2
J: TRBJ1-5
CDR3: CASSLGTYSNQPQHF

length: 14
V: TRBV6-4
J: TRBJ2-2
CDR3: CASSLRTGEGELFF

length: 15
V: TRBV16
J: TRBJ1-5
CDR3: CASSPGTVGNQPQHF

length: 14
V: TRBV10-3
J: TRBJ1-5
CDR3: CAISPGTANQPQHF

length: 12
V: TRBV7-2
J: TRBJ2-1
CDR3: CASSLIGNEQFF

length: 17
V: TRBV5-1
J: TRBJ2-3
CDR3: CASSQKRELIYTDTQYF

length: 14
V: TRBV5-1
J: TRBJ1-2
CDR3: CASTATGAFYGYTF

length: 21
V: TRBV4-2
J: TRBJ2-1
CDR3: CASSPSPRLAGGRSSYNEQFF

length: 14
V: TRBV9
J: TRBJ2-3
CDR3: CASSVEGGTDTQYF

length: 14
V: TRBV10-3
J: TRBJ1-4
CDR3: CAIKATGGNEKLFF

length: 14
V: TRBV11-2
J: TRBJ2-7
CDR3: CASSQLARTYEQYF

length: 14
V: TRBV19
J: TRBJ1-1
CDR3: CASSLPGGGTEAFF

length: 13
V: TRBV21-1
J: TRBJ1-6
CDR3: CARESAYNSPLHF

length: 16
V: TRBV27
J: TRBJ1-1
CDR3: CASSLSPFQGNTEAFF

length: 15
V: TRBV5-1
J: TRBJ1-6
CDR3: CASSLEAFPRSPLHF

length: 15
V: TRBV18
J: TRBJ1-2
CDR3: CASSPGTGGAYGYTF